This is a list of T cell receptor beta chains from one sample in a study of cytomegalovirus exposure and HLA in healthy donors. TCRdb's copy holds only in-frame clones and misses some; the assay was immunoSEQ multiplex PCR. Here the sample spans roughly 100,000 clones, approximately 80% being singletons. The material sequenced was PBMCs. These receptors were collected from a man under 40 in good health and CMV-seronegative. CDR3s include the opening cysteine and the closing phenylalanine or tryptophan. The order of the fields is J gene, D gene, clone size, V gene, CDR3 DNA, CDR3 protein. A D gene is named only where the DNA matches it firmly. Rows may omit the clone size; those that give it use once, few, many or a size class.

TRBJ1-1 | NA | NA | TRBV6-5 | TGTGCCAGCAGCCCAACGACAGAATGGCCTGAAGCTTTCTTT | CASSPTTEWPEAFF
TRBJ1-6 | TRBD1 | NA | TRBV9 | TGTGCCAGCAGCGCACAGGGGGCTCAGCCGGGTTCACCCCTCCACTTT | CASSAQGAQPGSPLHF
TRBJ2-1 | TRBD2 | NA | TRBV29-1 | TGCAGCGTCACTAGCGGGACCAATGAGCAGTTCTTC | CSVTSGTNEQFF
TRBJ1-5 | NA | NA | TRBV11-2 | TGTGCCAGCAGCTTCGGACTGGATCAGCCCCAGCATTTT | CASSFGLDQPQHF
TRBJ1-2 | TRBD1 | NA | TRBV7-2 | TGTGCCAGCAGCCCTTTCTTAGGACAGGGCGACTATGGCTACACCTTC | CASSPFLGQGDYGYTF
TRBJ1-1 | NA | NA | TRBV19 | TGTGCCAGTAGTATAGTGGGTTGGGAGGCAGGACCCAACACTGAAGCTTTCTTT | CASSIVGWEAGPNTEAFF
TRBJ2-7 | NA | few | TRBV15 | TGTGCCACCAGCAGAGATCCTATCTACGAGCAGTACTTC | CATSRDPIYEQYF
TRBJ2-7 | TRBD1 | NA | TRBV5-4 | TGTGCCAGCAGCATCGGGACAGAATACGAGCAGTACTTC | CASSIGTEYEQYF
TRBJ1-1 | NA | once | TRBV7-9 | TGTGCCAGCAGCTTAGTCTGGGGGCAGGCCACTGAAGCTTTCTTT | CASSLVWGQATEAFF
TRBJ2-4 | NA | NA | TRBV18 | TGTGCCAGCTCACCACAAGGACTAGCCAAAAACATTCAGTACTTC | CASSPQGLAKNIQYF
TRBJ2-7 | NA | NA | TRBV27 | TGTGCCAGCAGTTTATCGCGAGGAACCCTCTACGAGCAGTACTTC | CASSLSRGTLYEQYF
TRBJ1-5 | NA | NA | TRBV10-3 | TGTGCCATCAGCGATGGGGCAGGCAATCAGCCCCAGCATTTT | CAISDGAGNQPQHF
TRBJ2-3 | TRBD2 | NA | TRBV5-4 | TGTGCCAGCAGTCCCCAGCAGACTAGCAAGACTAGCACAGATACGCAGTATTTT | CASSPQQTSKTSTDTQYF
TRBJ2-5 | TRBD1 | NA | TRBV18 | TGTGCCAGCTCACAGGGGGCTGGGGAGACCCAGTACTTC | CASSQGAGETQYF
TRBJ2-2 | NA | NA | TRBV7-8 | TGTGCCAGCAGCTCCGCGGGGACAGTTAACACCGGGGAGCTGTTTTTT | CASSSAGTVNTGELFF
TRBJ2-1 | TRBD2 | NA | TRBV10-3 | TGTGCCATCAGTTCGACTAGCGGGAGTAAGGGATGGGACAATGAGCAGTTCTTC | CAISSTSGSKGWDNEQFF
TRBJ1-3 | TRBD1 | NA | TRBV9 | TGTGCCAGCAGTGGGACAGCTACTGGAAACACCATATATTTT | CASSGTATGNTIYF
TRBJ2-1 | TRBD2 | NA | TRBV7-8 | TGTGCCAGCAGCTTTGGAAGGGCTAGCGGGAGGGCCGGTAATGAGCAGTTCTTC | CASSFGRASGRAGNEQFF
TRBJ2-5 | NA | NA | TRBV2 | TGTGCCAGCAGTGAAGCGGATCTGGACTGGCAAGAGACCCAGTACTTC | CASSEADLDWQETQYF
TRBJ1-2 | NA | once | TRBV4-1 | TGCGCCAGCAGCACAGGACAAACTTTGTATGGCTACACCTTC | CASSTGQTLYGYTF
TRBJ2-7 | TRBD1 | NA | TRBV10-3 | TGTGCCATCAGCGCCGGGACAGGGGCATGCGAGCAGTACTTC | CAISAGTGACEQYF
TRBJ1-2 | NA | NA | TRBV28 | TGTGCCAGCAGTTTAAATCGGGGCTACACCTTC | CASSLNRGYTF
TRBJ1-4 | NA | NA | TRBV2 | TGTGCCAGCAGTGAAGGCACCGGGGATAATGAAAAACTGTTTTTT | CASSEGTGDNEKLFF
TRBJ1-6 | NA | once | TRBV13 | TGTGCCAGCAGCTTAGGGCAGTTCGATTCACCCCTCCACTTT | CASSLGQFDSPLHF
TRBJ1-2 | TRBD1 | NA | TRBV15 | TGTGCCACCAGCAGAGGGGGACAGTATGGCTACACCTTC | CATSRGGQYGYTF
TRBJ1-2 | TRBD1 | few | TRBV19 | TGTGCCAGTAGTATCGACAGGGGGCGCTTTAGGGGTTATGGCTACACCTTC | CASSIDRGRFRGYGYTF
TRBJ2-7 | NA | NA | TRBV7-2 | TGTGCCAGCAGCTTATCCGGCCCGCCCGGGGAGCAGTACTTC | CASSLSGPPGEQYF
TRBJ1-4 | TRBD1 | few | TRBV4-3 | TGCGCCAGCAGCCAAGATTACACAGGGGCTGAAAAACTGTTTTTT | CASSQDYTGAEKLFF
TRBJ1-5 | NA | NA | TRBV14 | TGTGCCAGCAGCCAAGACCGCCTCGGCACAGGCTCCAATCAGCCCCAGCATTTT | CASSQDRLGTGSNQPQHF
TRBJ2-1 | TRBD2 | NA | TRBV28 | TGTGCCAGCAGACAGCGGGGGGGCTCCTACAATGAGCAGTTCTTC | CASRQRGGSYNEQFF
TRBJ1-1 | NA | NA | TRBV7-8 | TGTGCCAGCAGCCACCTCAGGGCGACGGACACTGAAGCTTTCTTT | CASSHLRATDTEAFF